The clone carrying this T cell receptor (beta chain) showed up just a few times. Trimming cost V 5 bases and J 2 bases, with 6 bases left between them. This CDR3 spans 12 amino acids. Per germline, CDR1 PRHDT and CDR2 FYEKMQ (reference sequence). Clones were sequenced by immunoSEQ multiplex PCR, and TCRdb holds only the in-frame ones, with some missing. The sample has 45,000 to 55,000 clones; over 75% are singletons. The sample comes from a study of T cell changes during pregnancy in multiple sclerosis. J is TRBJ1-2 and V is TRBV13, with D unclear. Sequencing used CD4+ T cells from peripheral blood mononuclear cells, obtained in the second trimester of pregnancy. The origin of this receptor is a female donor with multiple sclerosis, enrolled in a pregnancy study. CDR3 amino acids: CASSRENYGYTF. CDR3 sequence (DNA): TGTGCCAGCAGCCGAGAGAACTATGGCTACACCTTC.